The entry that follows covers one T cell receptor beta chain sequence. The record originates from a study of blood T cell repertoires in COVID-19. Method: immunoSEQ multiplex PCR; TCRdb's copy keeps in-frame clones and lacks some. The data contain about 350,000 clones, around nine tenths of them singletons. This CDR3 has 16 residues. After removal of 5 bases from V and 6 bases from J, the junction contained 10 bases not matched to a gene. Germline V gene sequence: CDR1 LGHNA, CDR2 YNFKEQ. This receptor was obtained from a woman aged 25-40 years who had been exposed to COVID-19. Sequencing was done on a sample of PBMCs or T cells enriched from blood (not recorded which). The rearrangement uses TRBV4-2 and TRBJ2-2; TRBD2 matches 9 bases. In DNA form, the CDR3 reads TGTGCCAGCAGCTTCCATGAAGTAGCGGGGGCCGGGGAGCTGTTTTTT. Its protein product is CASSFHEVAGAGELFF.